What follows describes a single TCR beta chain. Its antigen is still unknown. The sample belongs to a study of blood T cells in healthy people across ages. CDR3 size: 14 residues. CDR1 is MNHEY and CDR2 is SVGEGT in the germline V gene. The J segment lost 6 bases and the V segment lost 6 bases, leaving 7 bases of the junction unmatched. Next came a second PCR, run for roughly 6 to 11 cycles, which used a sample-barcoded 5' primer along with a J-beta primer mix. TCRdb reanalysed the 5' RACE reads using MiXCR and keeps one entry per CDR3 protein. The table lists some 550,000 distinct CDR3 sequences, roughly 43% of them singletons. Each donor's blood draw was 7.5 to 10 milliliters of peripheral blood. Notes on the study in general: Donors of long life had a larger count of naive CD4+ cells and greater diversity than aged donors. Underestimates were what the diversity estimates from one million T cells were considered to be.

The chain combines TRBV6-2 or TRBV6-3 with TRBJ2-4, with 8 bases matching TRBD1. The receptor was derived from an elderly man in good health. The source material was blood. The CDR3 protein is CASSRTGLGNIQYF. CDR3 coding DNA: TGTGCCAGCAGCCGGACAGGGTTGGGAAACATTCAGTACTTC.